This TCR beta chain is from a study of blood T cells in healthy people across ages. Whole-study findings and limits: PBMCs left unsorted prevented a conclusive naive versus antigen-experienced comparison. Roughly linear declines in TCR beta diversity per million T cells occurred with age.

V lost 5 bases to trimming and J lost 1 base, with 14 bases between them. Per germline, CDR1 SGHVS and CDR2 FNYEAQ. There are 15 residues in the CDR3. As concerns this clonotype: Its antigen is not known.

Next came a second PCR, run for about 6 to 12 cycles, which used a sample-barcoded 5' primer along with a J-beta primer mix. Samples each returned at least 2.5 million CDR3-containing paired-end reads. TCRdb reprocessed the 5' RACE reads with MiXCR, giving one entry per CDR3 protein. The sample shows 700,000 or so distinct CDR3 sequences, 22% of them seen only once. This chain links TRBV7-6 with TRBJ1-1, with D uncertain. The TCR originated in a man between 70 and 80 years old in good health. The sequenced material came from blood. CDR3 coding DNA: TGTGCCAGCAGCCCCGTTAGGACGGCGAACACTGAAGCTTTCTTT. Protein sequence: CASSPVRTANTEAFF.